Listed below are T cell receptor beta chains from one sample, sequenced in a study of tumor T cells in aggressive B-cell lymphoma. The data were produced by immunoSEQ multiplex PCR, yet TCRdb's version contains in-frame clones alone and is incomplete. The sample has 2,500 to 4,000 clones, 65% to 90% seen once; the top ten hold around a sixth. The sequencing input was tumor tissue. These receptors came from an adult with diffuse large B cell lymphoma. Both conserved end residues are part of each CDR3. Each record gives: CDR3 length, D gene, V gene, clone size, J gene, CDR3 protein, CDR3 DNA. A D gene is named only where the DNA matches it firmly. Clone size is not always given. Where it is, it says once, few, many or a class for expanded clones.

>13|-|TRBV10-3|-|TRBJ1-3
CAISERSRNTIYF
TGTGCCATCAGTGAAAGGAGCCGGAACACCATATATTTT
>15|-|TRBV6-1|few|TRBJ2-6
CASSEKGIGANVLTF
TGTGCCAGCAGTGAAAAGGGGATTGGGGCCAACGTCCTGACTTTC
>15|-|TRBV18|-|TRBJ2-5
CASSPVGQNKETQYF
TGTGCCAGCTCCCCTGTCGGACAGAATAAAGAGACCCAGTACTTC
>15|-|TRBV18|-|TRBJ2-3
CASSSGVRVTDTQYF
TGTGCCAGCTCATCGGGGGTTCGGGTCACAGATACGCAGTATTTT
>14|-|TRBV21-1|-|TRBJ1-5
CARKGRISNQPQHF
TGTGCCAGAAAAGGGAGGATTAGCAATCAGCCCCAGCATTTT
>12|-|TRBV7-2|-|TRBJ1-1
CASSPQGFEAFF
TGTGCCAGCAGCCCCCAGGGTTTTGAAGCTTTCTTT
>11|-|TRBV30|-|TRBJ2-7
CAWSEQYEQYF
TGTGCCTGGAGTGAACAGTACGAGCAGTACTTC
>15|-|TRBV9|-|TRBJ2-5
CASSPKGDNQETQYF
TGTGCCAGCAGCCCTAAGGGGGACAACCAAGAGACCCAGTACTTC
>15|-|TRBV11-1|-|TRBJ2-7
CASSLEGESSYEQYF
TGTGCCAGCAGCTTAGAGGGGGAGAGCTCCTACGAGCAGTACTTC
>12|TRBD1|TRBV29-1|-|TRBJ1-2
CSVQQGARGYTF
TGCAGCGTACAACAGGGGGCGAGAGGCTACACCTTC
>13|-|TRBV5-1|-|TRBJ1-2
CASSQAGINGYTF
TGCGCCAGCAGCCAGGCAGGGATCAATGGCTACACCTTC
>16|TRBD2|TRBV4-1|-|TRBJ2-1
CASGSIRLAGDNEQFF
TGCGCCAGCGGCTCGATCCGACTAGCGGGGGACAATGAGCAGTTCTTC
>13|-|TRBV7-9|once|TRBJ1-2
CASSLMHGEGYTF
TGTGCCAGCAGCTTAATGCATGGGGAGGGCTACACCTTC
>15|-|TRBV4-2|once|TRBJ1-1
CASSQEDRSPGKAFF
TGTGCCAGCAGCCAAGAAGACAGGAGTCCCGGGAAAGCTTTCTTT
>12|-|TRBV29-1|-|TRBJ1-3
CSVTGDGNTIYF
TGCAGCGTGACAGGAGATGGAAACACCATATATTTT
>14|-|TRBV4-3|-|TRBJ1-2
CASSPRGTHYGYTF
TGCGCCAGCAGCCCGAGAGGCACACACTATGGCTACACCTTC
>14|-|TRBV7-6|-|TRBJ2-7
CASSSQGVAYEQYF
TGTGCCAGCAGCTCCCAAGGGGTTGCCTACGAGCAGTACTTC
>15|TRBD1|TRBV6-1|-|TRBJ1-6
CASSHGQELNSPLHF
TGTGCCAGCAGCCACGGACAGGAGCTGAATTCACCCCTCCACTTT
>14|TRBD2|TRBV6-1|-|TRBJ2-1
CASRNSGVYNEQFF
TGTGCCAGCAGGAATAGCGGGGTATACAATGAGCAGTTCTTC
>16|-|TRBV12-2|-|TRBJ2-3
CASRFMTSGGEDTQYF
TGTGCAAGTCGCTTCATGACTAGCGGGGGGGAAGATACGCAGTATTTT
>13|-|TRBV2|once|TRBJ1-1
CASSSTGPVAAFF
TGTGCCAGCAGTTCTACAGGGCCTGTAGCAGCTTTCTTT
>15|-|TRBV5-1|-|TRBJ1-4
CASSLNMQGNEKLFF
TGCGCCAGCAGCTTGAATATGCAGGGTAATGAAAAACTGTTTTTT
>15|-|TRBV6-5|-|TRBJ2-6
CASSYLGAGANVLTF
TGTGCCAGCAGTTACTTGGGAGCTGGGGCCAACGTCCTGACTTTC
>14|-|TRBV30|-|TRBJ2-2
CAWSVSLNTGELFF
TGTGCCTGGAGTGTATCCCTGAACACCGGGGAGCTGTTTTTT
>14|TRBD1|TRBV11-2|-|TRBJ2-3
CASSLGQGLDTQYF
TGTGCCAGCAGCTTGGGACAGGGTTTAGATACGCAGTATTTT
>12|-|TRBV6-1|-|TRBJ2-7
CASRQGFYEQYF
TGTGCCAGCAGACAGGGTTTTTACGAGCAGTACTTC
>13|-|TRBV2|-|TRBJ2-4
CASSELAKNIQYF
TGTGCCAGCAGTGAACTAGCCAAAAACATTCAGTACTTC
>15|TRBD1|TRBV29-1|-|TRBJ1-2
CSAGQGGSTNYGYTF
TGCAGCGCTGGACAGGGAGGGTCAACTAACTATGGCTACACCTTC
>16|TRBD1|TRBV15|-|TRBJ2-2
CATSRDLTGGTGELFF
TGTGCCACCAGCAGAGATCTGACAGGGGGTACCGGGGAGCTGTTTTTT
>15|-|TRBV19|-|TRBJ2-5
CASSPRLVPQETQYF
TGTGCCAGTAGTCCCCGACTAGTACCCCAAGAGACCCAGTACTTC
>14|-|TRBV30|-|TRBJ2-6
CAQIVGAGANVLTF
TGTGCTCAGATCGTCGGGGCTGGGGCCAACGTCCTGACTTTC
>14|-|TRBV18|-|TRBJ2-1
CASSSTRPNNEQFF
TGTGCCAGCTCGTCGACTAGGCCCAACAATGAGCAGTTCTTC
>14|-|TRBV6-5|-|TRBJ2-7
CASSYSAAPYEQYF
TGTGCCAGCAGTTACTCGGCGGCCCCCTACGAGCAGTACTTC
>15|TRBD2|TRBV2|few|TRBJ2-3
CASSERGLLTDTQYF
TGTGCCAGCAGTGAGCGGGGACTACTCACAGATACGCAGTATTTT
>15|TRBD2|TRBV9|once|TRBJ2-1
CASSLPRGGGGEQFF
TGTGCCAGCAGCTTACCCCGCGGGGGGGGCGGTGAGCAGTTCTTC
>17|-|TRBV5-1|-|TRBJ2-2
CASSSIRVGGYTGELFF
TGCGCCAGCAGCTCTATTCGGGTCGGAGGGTACACCGGGGAGCTGTTTTTT
>15|-|TRBV9|-|TRBJ2-1
CASSVVTGSYNEQFF
TGTGCCAGCAGCGTAGTAACGGGGTCGTACAATGAGCAGTTCTTC
>15|-|TRBV5-1|-|TRBJ1-1
CASSWGQGVGTEAFF
TGCGCCAGCAGCTGGGGGCAGGGCGTGGGCACTGAAGCTTTCTTT
>16|TRBD1|TRBV6-1|-|TRBJ1-5
CASSELGTGGGQPQHF
TGTGCCAGCAGTGAACTCGGGACAGGGGGCGGGCAGCCCCAGCATTTT
>13|TRBD1|TRBV2|-|TRBJ1-4
CASSEGRGNKLFF
TGTGCCAGCAGTGAGGGCAGGGGGAACAAACTGTTTTTT
>12|TRBD1|TRBV28|-|TRBJ2-7
CVTGTGSHEQYF
TGTGTTACCGGGACAGGGTCCCACGAGCAGTACTTC
>16|TRBD1|TRBV5-1|-|TRBJ1-1
CASSSTAGGGNTEAFF
TGCGCCAGCAGCTCCACCGCAGGGGGCGGGAACACTGAAGCTTTCTTT